Below, 10 T cell receptor beta chains from the same sample are listed, as sequenced in a study of shared clonotypes between healthy human individuals. It was CD45RO-negative cells, positively selected for CCR7, that made up naive CD8 cells, with terminally differentiated effector memory CD45RA+ cells excluded. The repertoire was sequenced with immunoSEQ multiplex PCR; TCRdb's copy has only in-frame clones and lacks some. The table lists over 2,000,000 clones, roughly 93% of them singletons, with approximately 1.6% in the top ten. Sequenced input: naive CD8+ T cells from PBMCs. Every receptor here comes from a man between 18 and 35 years old in good health. Some clones in this sample may be carry-over from other donors' samples.

The V gene is TRBV6-6, the J gene TRBJ2-7; D may be TRBD2 (5 bases). Germline values: CDR1 MNHNY, CDR2 SVGAGI (reference sequence). V lost 5 bases and J 3 bases, leaving 17 bases between the germline ends. The CDR3 spans 15 residues. CDR3: CASSPGPHEGYEQYF. The DNA of the CDR3 is TGTGCCAGCAGTCCTGGACCTCATGAGGGCTACGAGCAGTACTTC.

J is TRBJ2-3 and V is TRBV7-6; possible D gene TRBD1, 5 bases. V dropped 1 base and J dropped 3 bases, with 11 bases sitting between them. The CDR3 is 15 amino acids. Germline V CDR1 and CDR2: SGHVS, FNYEAQ. CDR3 nucleotide sequence: TGTGCCAGCAGCTTAGTCGGACAAAGGACAGATACGCAGTATTTT. Translated: CASSLVGQRTDTQYF.

This chain connects TRBV27 to TRBJ2-3; TRBD2 aligns across 7 bases. The trim removed 4 bases at V and 2 bases at J, leaving 3 bases unmatched. CDR3 size: 14 residues. In germline, CDR1 is MNHEY, CDR2 SMNVEV (reference sequence). The CDR3 protein is CASSWRGNTDTQYF. CDR3 nucleotide sequence: TGTGCCAGCAGTTGGCGGGGGAACACAGATACGCAGTATTTT.

This chain connects TRBV27 to TRBJ1-2; 7 bases match TRBD1. The germline gives CDR1 MNHEY, CDR2 SMNVEV (reference sequence). This CDR3 is built from 13 residues. V gave up 5 bases and J gave up 4 bases; unmatched junction bases: 4. This chain's CDR3 is CASSPQGIYGYTF. CDR3 nucleotides: TGTGCCAGCAGTCCACAGGGGATCTATGGCTACACCTTC.

The CDR3 loop is CASRPGPYGYTF. CDR3 nucleotides: TGTGCCAGCAGACCCGGACCCTATGGCTACACCTTC. The chain employs TRBV7-9 and TRBJ1-2; D is unresolved. The germline CDR1 and CDR2 sequences are SEHNR and FQNEAQ (reference sequence). The ends were cut back, 6 bases at V and 4 bases at J, with 9 bases in the middle. The CDR3 length is 12 residues.

This clone was counted a few times. The same CDR3 arises from other DNA sequences in this sample as well. Here the CDR3 DNA reads TGTGCCACCAGCAGAGGGGGCGAGAACACTGAAGCTTTCTTT. This encodes CATSRGGENTEAFF. The V gene is TRBV15, the J gene TRBJ1-1; D perhaps matches TRBD1 (5 bases). The V end was cut by 1 base, the J end by 1 base, with 7 bases between. Germline CDR1 reads LNHNV; CDR2 reads YYDKDF (reference sequence). This CDR3 spans 14 amino acids.

This rearrangement joins TRBV28 to TRBJ1-1; 7 positions agree with TRBD1. Germline assignment: CDR1 MDHEN and CDR2 SYDVKM. V trimming: 6 bases; J trimming: 11 bases; junction bases outside the gene matches: 12. The CDR3 consists of 13 residues. CDR3 loop: CASRSLGGLRAFF. For the CDR3, the DNA is TGTGCCAGCAGATCTTTAGGGGGCCTAAGGGCTTTCTTT.

The gene calls are TRBV9 and TRBJ1-3; D is unclear. Germline-derived CDR1 and CDR2 are SGDLS and YYNGEE. This CDR3 contains 17 residues. Between the trimmed V and J ends, which lost 4 bases and 1 base, there was a span of 18 bases. The CDR3 spells CASSPFLSKESGNTIYF. DNA of the CDR3: TGTGCCAGCAGCCCCTTTTTGAGTAAAGAATCTGGAAACACCATATATTTT.

The V gene is TRBV5-6, the J gene TRBJ2-1; D gene unclear. CDR1 SGHDT and CDR2 YYEEEE come from the germline V gene. CDR3 size: 12 residues. V gave up 2 bases and J gave up 6 bases, with 6 bases separating them. The CDR3 DNA follows: TGTGCCAGCAGCTTCTGGGGCAATGAGCAGTTCTTC. It translates to CASSFWGNEQFF.

This sequence joins TRBV11-2 and TRBJ1-1; D gene ambiguous. Germline V gene lookup returns CDR1 SGHAT and CDR2 FQNNGV. V was trimmed by 8 bases and J by 1 base, leaving 2 bases between them. The CDR3 has 10 residues. The CDR3 spells CASENTEAFF. The CDR3 DNA reads TGTGCCAGCGAGAACACTGAAGCTTTCTTT.